This T cell receptor (beta chain) was observed in a study of PD-1 blockade in mismatch repair-deficient tumors. Data came from immunoSEQ multiplex PCR; TCRdb stores just in-frame clones and leaves some out. This sample has under 50,000 clones, with 75% to 85% found just once. Germline values: CDR1 SGHNT, CDR2 YYREEE (reference sequence). The CDR3 length is 14 residues. The germline V and J ends were trimmed by 0 bases and 3 bases, with 9 bases remaining between them. The TCR was taken from an adult with mismatch repair-deficient cancer. The gene calls are TRBV5-4 and TRBJ2-5; D is possibly TRBD2 (6 bases). The starting material was peripheral blood, obtained 4 weeks after starting pembrolizumab. CDR3 nucleotides: TGTGCCAGCAGCTTGGACAGGAGGGAAGAGACCCAGTACTTC. It is translated as CASSLDRREETQYF. Full variable domain (outside the CDR3, taken from reference TRBV5-4 and TRBJ2-5): ETGVTQSPTHLIKTRGQQVTLRCSSQSGHNTVSWYQQALGQGPQFIFQYYREEENGRGNFPPRFSGLQFPNYSSELNVNALELDDSALYLCASSLDRREETQYFGPGTRLLVL.